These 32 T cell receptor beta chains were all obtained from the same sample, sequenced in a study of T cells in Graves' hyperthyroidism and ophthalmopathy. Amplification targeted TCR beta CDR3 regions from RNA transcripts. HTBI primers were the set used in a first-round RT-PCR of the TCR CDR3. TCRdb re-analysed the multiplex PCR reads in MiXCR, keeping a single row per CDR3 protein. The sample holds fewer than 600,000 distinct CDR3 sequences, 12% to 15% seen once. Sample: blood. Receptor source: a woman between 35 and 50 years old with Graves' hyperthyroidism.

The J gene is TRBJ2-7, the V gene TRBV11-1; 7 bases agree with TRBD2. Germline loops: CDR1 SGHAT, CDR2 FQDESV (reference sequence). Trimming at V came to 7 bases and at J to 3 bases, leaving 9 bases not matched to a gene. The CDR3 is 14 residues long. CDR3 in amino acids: CASTPRASGYEQYF. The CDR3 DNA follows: TGTGCCAGCACGCCACGGGCTAGCGGCTACGAGCAGTACTTC.

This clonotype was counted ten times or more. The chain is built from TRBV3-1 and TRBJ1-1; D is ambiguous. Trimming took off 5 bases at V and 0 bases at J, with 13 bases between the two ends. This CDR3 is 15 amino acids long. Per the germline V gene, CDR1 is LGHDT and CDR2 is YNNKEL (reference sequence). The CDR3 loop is CASSKPESMNTEAFF. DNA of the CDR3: TGTGCCAGCAGCAAGCCTGAGAGCATGAACACTGAAGCTTTCTTT.

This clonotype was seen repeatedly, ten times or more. The CDR3 coding sequence is TGTGCCAGCTCGCTCCGGGAGAAAGAGACCCAGTACTTC. Amino acids: CASSLREKETQYF. The chain carries TRBV18 and TRBJ2-5, with a possible D match to TRBD2 (6 bases). Germline assignment: CDR1 KGHSH and CDR2 LQKENI. V gave up 6 bases and J gave up 3 bases, with 11 bases separating them. This CDR3 contains 13 residues.

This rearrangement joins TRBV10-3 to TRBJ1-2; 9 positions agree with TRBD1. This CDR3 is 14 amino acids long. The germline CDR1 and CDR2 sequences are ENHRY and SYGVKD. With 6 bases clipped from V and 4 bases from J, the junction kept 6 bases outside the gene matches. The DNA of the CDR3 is TGTGCCATCAGGGAAGACAGGGGGTTCTATGGCTACACCTTC. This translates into CAIREDRGFYGYTF.

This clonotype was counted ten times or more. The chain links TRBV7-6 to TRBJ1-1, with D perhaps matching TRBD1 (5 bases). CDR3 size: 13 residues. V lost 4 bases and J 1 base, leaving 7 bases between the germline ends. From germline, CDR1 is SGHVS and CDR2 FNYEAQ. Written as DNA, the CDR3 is TGTGCCAGCAGCTCGGGGACGAACACTGAAGCTTTCTTT. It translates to CASSSGTNTEAFF.

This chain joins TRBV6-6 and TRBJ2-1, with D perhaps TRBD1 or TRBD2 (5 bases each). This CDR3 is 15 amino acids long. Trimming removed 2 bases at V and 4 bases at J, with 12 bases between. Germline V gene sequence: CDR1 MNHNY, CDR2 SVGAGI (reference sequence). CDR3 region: CASSYGVGVYNEQFF. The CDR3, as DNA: TGTGCCAGCAGTTACGGGGTGGGGGTTTACAATGAGCAGTTCTTC.

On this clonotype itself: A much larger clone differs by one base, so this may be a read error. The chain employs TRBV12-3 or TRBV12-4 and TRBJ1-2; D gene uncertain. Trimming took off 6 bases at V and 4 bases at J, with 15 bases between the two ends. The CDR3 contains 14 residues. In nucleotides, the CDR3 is TGTGCCAGCAGCCAAGCCAGCCCGTCCTATGGCTACACCTTC. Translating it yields CASSQASPSYGYTF.

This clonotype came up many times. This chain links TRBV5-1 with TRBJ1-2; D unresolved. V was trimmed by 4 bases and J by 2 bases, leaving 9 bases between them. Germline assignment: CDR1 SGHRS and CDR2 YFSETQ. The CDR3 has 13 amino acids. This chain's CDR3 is CASSPVQNYGYTF. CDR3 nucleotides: TGCGCCAGCAGCCCGGTGCAGAACTATGGCTACACCTTC.

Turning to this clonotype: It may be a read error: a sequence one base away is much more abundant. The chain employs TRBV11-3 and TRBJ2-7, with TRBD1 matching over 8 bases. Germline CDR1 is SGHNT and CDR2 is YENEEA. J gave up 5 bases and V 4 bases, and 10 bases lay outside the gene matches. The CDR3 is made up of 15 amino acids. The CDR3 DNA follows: TGTGCCAGCAGCTCGGGGTGCAGGGGGCCGGACGAGCAGTACTTC. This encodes CASSSGCRGPDEQYF.

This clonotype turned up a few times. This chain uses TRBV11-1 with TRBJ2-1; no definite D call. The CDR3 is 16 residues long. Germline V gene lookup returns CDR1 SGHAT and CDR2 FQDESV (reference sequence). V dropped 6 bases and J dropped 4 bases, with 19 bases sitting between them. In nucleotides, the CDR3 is TGTGCCAGCAGTCCCCGTCCCGCGGAAAGGTACAATGAGCAGTTCTTC. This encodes CASSPRPAERYNEQFF.

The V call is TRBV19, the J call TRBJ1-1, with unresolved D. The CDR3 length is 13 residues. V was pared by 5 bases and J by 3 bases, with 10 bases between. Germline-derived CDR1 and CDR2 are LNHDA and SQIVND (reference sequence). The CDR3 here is CASSLTEDTEAFF. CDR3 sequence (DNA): TGTGCCAGTAGTCTGACGGAGGACACTGAAGCTTTCTTT.

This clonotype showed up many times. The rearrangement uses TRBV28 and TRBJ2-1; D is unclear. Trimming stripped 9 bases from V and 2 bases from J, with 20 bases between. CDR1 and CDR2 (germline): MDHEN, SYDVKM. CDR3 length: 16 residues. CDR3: CASIPADSRTYNEQFF. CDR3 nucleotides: TGTGCCAGTATCCCCGCCGATAGCCGGACCTACAATGAGCAGTTCTTC.

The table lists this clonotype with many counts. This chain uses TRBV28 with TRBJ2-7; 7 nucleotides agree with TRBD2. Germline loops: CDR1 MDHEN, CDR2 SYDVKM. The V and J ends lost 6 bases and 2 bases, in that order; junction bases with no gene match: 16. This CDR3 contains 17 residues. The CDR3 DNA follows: TGTGCCAGCAGCACCTTGATGTCCCGGGAGGCCACCTACGAGCAGTACTTC. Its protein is CASSTLMSREATYEQYF.

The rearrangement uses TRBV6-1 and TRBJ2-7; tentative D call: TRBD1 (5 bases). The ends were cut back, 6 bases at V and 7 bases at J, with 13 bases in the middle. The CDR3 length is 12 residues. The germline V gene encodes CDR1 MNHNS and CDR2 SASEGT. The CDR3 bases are TGTGCCAGCAGCCGGACAAGGGTAGAGCAGTACTTC. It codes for CASSRTRVEQYF.

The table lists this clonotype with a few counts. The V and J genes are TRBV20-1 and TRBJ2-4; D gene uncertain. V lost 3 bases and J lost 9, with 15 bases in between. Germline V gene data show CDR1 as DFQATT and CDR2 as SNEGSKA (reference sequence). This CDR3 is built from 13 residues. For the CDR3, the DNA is TGCAGTGCTAGTAACGTAGCAAAGGGCATTCAGTACTTC. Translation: CSASNVAKGIQYF.

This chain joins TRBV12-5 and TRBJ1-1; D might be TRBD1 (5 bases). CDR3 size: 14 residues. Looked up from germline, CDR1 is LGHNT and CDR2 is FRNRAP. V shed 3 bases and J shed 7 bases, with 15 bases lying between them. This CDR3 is CASGLTRSGIEAFF. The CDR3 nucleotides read TGTGCTAGTGGTTTAACCCGGTCAGGGATTGAAGCTTTCTTT. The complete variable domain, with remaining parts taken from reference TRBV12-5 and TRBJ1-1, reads DARVTQTPRHKVTEMGQEVTMRCQPILGHNTVFWYRQTMMQGLELLAYFRNRAPLDDSGMPKDRFSAEMPDATLATLKIQPSEPRDSAVYFCASGLTRSGIEAFFGQGTRLTVV.

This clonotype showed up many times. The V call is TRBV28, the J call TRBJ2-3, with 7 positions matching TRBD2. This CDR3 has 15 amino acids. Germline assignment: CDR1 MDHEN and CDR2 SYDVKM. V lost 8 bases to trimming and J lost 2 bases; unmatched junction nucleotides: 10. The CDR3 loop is CASLSGKGATDTQYF. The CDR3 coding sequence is TGTGCCAGCTTGAGCGGGAAAGGGGCCACAGATACGCAGTATTTT. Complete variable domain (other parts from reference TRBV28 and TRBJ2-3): DVKVTQSSRYLVKRTGEKVFLECVQDMDHENMFWYRQDPGLGLRLIYFSYDVKMKEKGDIPEGYSVSREKKERFSLILESASTNQTSMYLCASLSGKGATDTQYFGPGTRLTVL.

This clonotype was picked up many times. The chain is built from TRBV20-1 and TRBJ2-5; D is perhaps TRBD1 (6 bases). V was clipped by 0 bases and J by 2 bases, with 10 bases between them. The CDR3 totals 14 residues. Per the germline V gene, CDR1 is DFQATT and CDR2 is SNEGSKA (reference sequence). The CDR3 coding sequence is TGCAGTGCTAGAGATTACAGGGTGCAAGAGACCCAGTACTTC. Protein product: CSARDYRVQETQYF.

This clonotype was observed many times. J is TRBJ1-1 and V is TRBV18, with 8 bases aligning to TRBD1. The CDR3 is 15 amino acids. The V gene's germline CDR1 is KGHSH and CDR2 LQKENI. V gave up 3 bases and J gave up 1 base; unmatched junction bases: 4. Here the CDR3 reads CASSPMDRANTEAFF. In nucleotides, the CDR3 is TGTGCCAGCTCACCCATGGACAGGGCGAACACTGAAGCTTTCTTT.

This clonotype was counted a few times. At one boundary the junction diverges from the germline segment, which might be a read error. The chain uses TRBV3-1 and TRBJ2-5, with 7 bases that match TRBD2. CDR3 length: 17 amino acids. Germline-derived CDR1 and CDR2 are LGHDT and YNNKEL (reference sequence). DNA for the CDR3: TGTGCCAACAGCCAAGAACTCGCGGGAGATGGTGTTGAGACCCAGTACTTC. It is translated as CANSQELAGDGVETQYF.

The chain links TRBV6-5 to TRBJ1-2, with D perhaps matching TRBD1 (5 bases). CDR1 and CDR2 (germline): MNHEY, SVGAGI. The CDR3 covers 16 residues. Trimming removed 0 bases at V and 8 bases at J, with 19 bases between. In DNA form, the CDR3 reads TGTGCCAGCAGTTACTCGATCTTAGACAGACGGTCGGGCTACACCTTC. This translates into CASSYSILDRRSGYTF.

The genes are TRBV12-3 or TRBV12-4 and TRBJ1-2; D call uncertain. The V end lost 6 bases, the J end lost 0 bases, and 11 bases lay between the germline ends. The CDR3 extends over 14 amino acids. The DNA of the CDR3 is TGTGCCAGCAGGGAAAATGCAGCTAACTATGGCTACACCTTC. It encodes CASRENAANYGYTF.

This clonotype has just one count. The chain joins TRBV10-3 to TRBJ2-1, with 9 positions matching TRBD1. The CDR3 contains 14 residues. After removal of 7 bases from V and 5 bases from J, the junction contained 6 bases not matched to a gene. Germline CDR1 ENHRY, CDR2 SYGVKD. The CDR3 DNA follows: TGTGCCATCAATGGACAGGGGACCGACAATGAGCAGTTCTTC. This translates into CAINGQGTDNEQFF.

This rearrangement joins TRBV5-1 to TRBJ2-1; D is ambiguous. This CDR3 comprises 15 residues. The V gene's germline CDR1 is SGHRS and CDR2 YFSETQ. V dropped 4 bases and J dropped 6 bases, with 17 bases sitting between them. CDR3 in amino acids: CASSRMGSGLNEQFF. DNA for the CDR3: TGCGCCAGCAGCCGTATGGGGTCAGGCCTCAATGAGCAGTTCTTC.

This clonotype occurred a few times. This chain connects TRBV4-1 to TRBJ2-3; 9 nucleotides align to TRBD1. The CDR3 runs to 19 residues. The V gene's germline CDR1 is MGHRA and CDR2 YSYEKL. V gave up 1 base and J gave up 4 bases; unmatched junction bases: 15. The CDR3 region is CASSQVYPEQGAVADTQYF. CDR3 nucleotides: TGCGCCAGCAGCCAAGTTTATCCTGAACAGGGGGCGGTCGCAGATACGCAGTATTTT.

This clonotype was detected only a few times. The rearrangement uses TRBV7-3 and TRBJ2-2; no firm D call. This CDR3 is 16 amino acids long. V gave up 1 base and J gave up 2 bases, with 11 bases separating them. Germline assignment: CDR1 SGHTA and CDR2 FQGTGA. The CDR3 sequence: CASSLSGMGNTGELFF. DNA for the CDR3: TGTGCCAGCAGCTTAAGTGGGATGGGTAACACCGGGGAGCTGTTTTTT.

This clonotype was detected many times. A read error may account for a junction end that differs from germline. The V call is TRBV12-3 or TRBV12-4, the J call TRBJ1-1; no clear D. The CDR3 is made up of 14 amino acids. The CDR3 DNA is TGTGCCAGCACTTTAGGATCCGAAGGGACTGAAGCTTTCTTT. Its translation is CASTLGSEGTEAFF.

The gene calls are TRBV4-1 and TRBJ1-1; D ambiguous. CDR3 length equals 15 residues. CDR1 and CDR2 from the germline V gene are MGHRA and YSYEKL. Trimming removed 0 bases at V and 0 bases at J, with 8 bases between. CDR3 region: CASSQETAMNTEAFF. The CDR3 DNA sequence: TGCGCCAGCAGCCAAGAAACAGCAATGAACACTGAAGCTTTCTTT.

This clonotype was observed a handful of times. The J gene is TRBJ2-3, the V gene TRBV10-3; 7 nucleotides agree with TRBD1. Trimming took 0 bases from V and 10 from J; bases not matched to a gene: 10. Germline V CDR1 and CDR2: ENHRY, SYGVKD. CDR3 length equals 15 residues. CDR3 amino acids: CAISESTQGSNAQYF. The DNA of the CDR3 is TGTGCCATCAGTGAGTCAACACAGGGGTCGAATGCGCAGTATTTT.

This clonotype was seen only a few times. CDR3: CASSSGQGWSYNEQFF. As DNA, the CDR3 is TGTGCCAGCAGCTCTGGACAGGGATGGAGCTACAATGAGCAGTTCTTC. The chain employs TRBV7-2 and TRBJ2-1, with 8 bases that match TRBD1. Germline lookup yields CDR1 SGHTA and CDR2 FQGNSA. CDR3 length equals 16 residues. J gave up 3 bases and V 4 bases, and 8 bases lay outside the gene matches.

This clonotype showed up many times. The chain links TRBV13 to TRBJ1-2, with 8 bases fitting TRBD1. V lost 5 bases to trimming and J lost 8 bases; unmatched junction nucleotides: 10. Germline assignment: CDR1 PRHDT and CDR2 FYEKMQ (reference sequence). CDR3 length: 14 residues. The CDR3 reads CASSEDRGYRGYTF. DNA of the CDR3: TGTGCCAGCAGCGAAGACAGGGGCTATCGGGGCTACACCTTC.

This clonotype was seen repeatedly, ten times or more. The CDR3 protein is CASSQGQVLSGELFF. The CDR3 bases are TGTGCCAGCAGCCAAGGGCAGGTCTTGTCCGGGGAGCTGTTTTTT. V gene TRBV3-1 combines with J gene TRBJ2-2; D gene uncertain. This CDR3 is built from 15 residues. Trimming removed 1 base from V and 6 bases from J, with 12 bases in between. Per germline, CDR1 LGHDT and CDR2 YNNKEL (reference sequence).